This T cell receptor (beta chain) is drawn from a study of early T cells in non-severe SARS-CoV-2 infection. This clonotype has a handful of counts. Each single cDNA molecule received a unique molecular identifier. TCRdb reanalysed the 5' RACE reads using MiXCR and keeps one entry per CDR3 protein. The table lists tens of thousands of distinct CDR3 sequences, less than 15% of them singletons, with roughly 6% in the top ten. Germline V gene lookup returns CDR1 MDHEN and CDR2 SYDVKM. The CDR3 totals 13 residues. V was cut by 6 bases and J by 4 bases, with 13 bases left in between. The chain joins TRBV28 to TRBJ2-7; possible D gene TRBD1, 5 bases. Sequenced material: whole blood. This receptor was taken from an adult who was a healthcare worker with PCR-confirmed SARS-CoV-2 infection or an uninfected control (not recorded which). CDR3 in amino acids: CASSRTPSYEQYF. For the CDR3, the DNA is TGTGCCAGCAGCCGGACACCCTCATACGAGCAGTACTTC.